The 8 T cell receptor beta chains given below trace back to one sample, sequenced in a study of T cells in Graves' hyperthyroidism and ophthalmopathy. Researchers took RNA transcripts and amplified the TCR beta CDR3 regions from them. TCR CDR3 underwent first-round RT-PCR with the HTBI primer set. From the multiplex PCR reads, TCRdb called clonotypes with MiXCR, one entry per CDR3 protein. The table has 700,000 or so distinct CDR3 sequences, about 15% seen once. Sample: blood. These TCRs come from a young man with Graves' hyperthyroidism.

This clonotype was observed a few times. The gene calls are TRBV4-3 and TRBJ2-2; D uncertain. This CDR3 spans 16 amino acids. Germline V gene sequence: CDR1 LGHNA, CDR2 YSLEER. Trimming left V 0 bases short and J 8 bases short, with 16 bases between. CDR3 region: CASSQDWTSRSGELFF. CDR3 in DNA: TGCGCCAGCAGCCAAGATTGGACCTCTCGTTCGGGGGAGCTGTTTTTT.

This clonotype was counted between two and nine times. The chain links TRBV9 to TRBJ1-2; D is unclear. V was pared by 0 bases and J by 1 base, with 7 bases between. The CDR3 is made up of 14 amino acids. Germline V gene sequence: CDR1 SGDLS, CDR2 YYNGEE. The CDR3 region is CASSVAPDNYGYTF. The CDR3 DNA reads TGTGCCAGCAGCGTAGCTCCTGATAACTATGGCTACACCTTC.

The table lists this clonotype with many counts. The chain employs TRBV3-1 and TRBJ2-5, with TRBD2 matching over 7 bases. The germline gives CDR1 LGHDT, CDR2 YNNKEL (reference sequence). V lost 1 base, J lost 5 bases, and 13 bases stayed unmatched. The CDR3 is 17 amino acids. CDR3 coding DNA: TGTGCCAGCAGCCAAGTTTCCCTAGCGGAGCTGGTGGAGACCCAGTACTTC. Amino acid sequence: CASSQVSLAELVETQYF.

This clonotype was picked up many times. This CDR3 reads CASGAGLAPYNEQFF. The CDR3 DNA reads as TGTGCCAGTGGTGCCGGGTTAGCGCCGTACAATGAGCAGTTCTTC. The genes are TRBV28 and TRBJ2-1, with D perhaps TRBD2 (5 bases). V was trimmed by 9 bases and J by 4 bases, leaving 19 bases between them. Per germline, CDR1 MDHEN and CDR2 SYDVKM. CDR3 length: 15 residues.

The V gene is TRBV12-3 or TRBV12-4, the J gene TRBJ2-3; D is perhaps TRBD2 (5 bases). V was trimmed by 6 bases and J by 1 base, leaving 14 bases between them. CDR3 size: 15 residues. The DNA of the CDR3 is TGTGCCAGCAGCCTAGCCCCCCAGGGCACAGATACGCAGTATTTT. Amino acids: CASSLAPQGTDTQYF.

This clonotype was seen ten or more times. The chain links TRBV28 to TRBJ2-3; D possibly uses TRBD1 or TRBD2 (5 bases each). CDR1 and CDR2 from the germline V gene are MDHEN and SYDVKM. The CDR3 runs to 12 residues. Trimming took off 10 bases at V and 5 bases at J, with 13 bases between the two ends. CDR3 protein: CATRDPIDTQYF. The CDR3 DNA reads TGTGCCACCCGGGACCCGATAGATACGCAGTATTTT.

This clonotype was counted many times. The chain carries TRBV6-1 and TRBJ1-1; tentatively, D is TRBD1 (6 bases). The germline V gene encodes CDR1 MNHNS and CDR2 SASEGT. Trimming removed 5 bases at V and 10 bases at J, with 17 bases between. The CDR3 contains 13 residues. The CDR3 loop is CASSTGGGRGAFF. DNA for the CDR3: TGTGCCAGCAGTACGGGAGGGGGTCGGGGAGCTTTCTTT.

The sample holds many counts of this clonotype. The J gene is TRBJ2-3, the V gene TRBV12-3 or TRBV12-4, with TRBD1 identical over 8 bases. The CDR3 has 14 amino acids. J gave up 5 bases and V 6 bases, and 7 bases lay outside the gene matches. CDR3 sequence (DNA): TGTGCCAGCAGCCTCAGGGGGCGGGAAGATACGCAGTATTTT. Translating gives CASSLRGREDTQYF.